This paragraph covers one T cell receptor beta chain sequence. Trimming pared 2 bases from V and 3 bases from J, leaving 11 bases between. Germline assignment: CDR1 MNHEY and CDR2 SMNVEV (reference sequence). CDR3 length equals 14 residues. This specimen belongs to a study of OX40 agonist ivuxolimab in advanced cancers. Study-wide background: People in dose escalation had one of these cancers: hepatocellular carcinoma, melanoma, renal cell or head and neck cancer.

Assay: immunoSEQ multiplex PCR; the TCRdb copy retains only in-frame clones and omits some. The repertoire holds 70,000 to 75,000 clones, with roughly 88% as singletons. V and J are TRBV27 and TRBJ2-7, with a tentative D call TRBD1 (6 bases). Here the sequenced sample was CD4+ or CD8+ T cells sorted from blood, taken in a trial of the OX40 agonist ivuxolimab. The receptor's source is an adult with an advanced solid tumor such as melanoma, head and neck, liver or kidney cancer. The CDR3 spells CASSLAGGYYEQYF. The CDR3 bases are TGTGCCAGCAGTTTAGCTGGGGGCTACTACGAGCAGTACTTC.